This entry lists 30 T cell receptor beta chains sequenced from one sample in a study of blood T cell repertoires in COVID-19. The method was immunoSEQ multiplex PCR; TCRdb's version includes in-frame clones alone and lacks a portion of them. The sample has 75,000 to 95,000 clones; 87% are singletons. The specimen was peripheral blood. The receptors stem from a man aged 55 to 69 with acute or convalescent COVID-19.

The chain couples TRBV29-1 to TRBJ1-1; 8 bases agree with TRBD1. This CDR3 contains 13 residues. The ends lost 2 bases at V and 4 bases at J; junction bases unmatched: 3. Looked up from germline, CDR1 is SQVTM and CDR2 is ANQGSEA. As DNA, the CDR3 is TGCAGCGTTGAATCCCAGGGGGCCACTGAAGCTTTCTTT. Its protein is CSVESQGATEAFF.

The chain couples TRBV5-1 to TRBJ2-7; D ambiguous. The CDR3 is 15 amino acids. With 0 bases removed from V and 0 bases from J, the gap between germline ends came to 10 bases. The germline gives CDR1 SGHRS, CDR2 YFSETQ. The CDR3 protein is CASSLGQVSSYEQYF. The CDR3 coding sequence is TGCGCCAGCAGCTTGGGACAAGTGAGCTCCTACGAGCAGTACTTC.

The chain employs TRBV5-4 and TRBJ2-3; TRBD1 matches at 10 bases. This CDR3 is 17 amino acids long. Trimming cost V 0 bases and J 3 bases; bases outside gene matches: 7. In germline, CDR1 is SGHNT, CDR2 YYREEE (reference sequence). The CDR3 here is CASSLGGRQGATDTQYF. In nucleotides, the CDR3 is TGTGCCAGCAGCTTGGGGGGGAGACAGGGGGCAACAGATACGCAGTATTTT.

The chain recombines TRBV27 with TRBJ1-1; D gene unclear. The V and J ends lost 2 bases and 1 base respectively, with 5 bases between them. This CDR3 has 13 residues. Germline loops: CDR1 MNHEY, CDR2 SMNVEV (reference sequence). CDR3 in amino acids: CASSLAGNTEAFF. The CDR3 DNA reads as TGTGCCAGCAGTTTAGCAGGGAACACTGAAGCTTTCTTT.

CDR3 DNA sequence: TGCGCCAGCAGCGACGCTGGCAGGGGTGGCTACGAGCAGTACTTC. Translating gives CASSDAGRGGYEQYF. The genes are TRBV4-1 and TRBJ2-7, with D tentatively TRBD1 (6 bases). Germline loops: CDR1 MGHRA, CDR2 YSYEKL. V gave up 5 bases and J gave up 3 bases, with 17 bases separating them. The CDR3 runs to 15 residues.

By sample fraction, this clone is medium-sized. This chain links TRBV6-2 or TRBV6-3 with TRBJ1-6, with TRBD1 identical over 9 bases. J lost 10 bases, V lost 5 bases, and 6 bases had no gene match. CDR1 and CDR2 (germline): MNHEY, SVGEGT. The CDR3 spans 14 residues. CDR3 sequence reads: CASSATGGSSPLHF. For the CDR3, the DNA is TGTGCCAGCAGTGCTACAGGGGGCTCGTCACCCCTCCACTTT.

The chain employs TRBV19 and TRBJ2-1, with 10 bases that match TRBD2. J gave up 4 bases and V 1 base, and 7 bases lay outside the gene matches. The germline V gene has CDR1 LNHDA and CDR2 SQIVND (reference sequence). CDR3 length: 17 amino acids. The chain's CDR3 is CASSIVLLAGGYNEQFF. DNA of the CDR3: TGTGCCAGTAGTATAGTTTTATTAGCGGGGGGATACAATGAGCAGTTCTTC.

The gene calls are TRBV27 and TRBJ1-1; D remains ambiguous. There are 12 residues in the CDR3. Trimming removed 2 bases from V and 6 bases from J, with 7 bases in between. Germline V gene lookup returns CDR1 MNHEY and CDR2 SMNVEV (reference sequence). CDR3 nucleotide sequence: TGTGCCAGCAGTTTACCGTCCGCTGAAGCTTTCTTT. Protein product: CASSLPSAEAFF.

The CDR3 here is CASSQDNRVWSNQPQHF. The CDR3 DNA reads TGTGCCAGCAGCCAGGACAACAGGGTCTGGAGCAATCAGCCCCAGCATTTT. The chain combines TRBV14 with TRBJ1-5; tentatively, D is TRBD1 (6 bases). CDR1 SGHDN and CDR2 FVKESK come from the germline V gene. The CDR3 loop spans 17 amino acids. The V and J ends lost 3 bases and 1 base respectively, with 16 bases between them.

The chain couples TRBV27 to TRBJ2-5, with D possibly being TRBD1 (6 bases). Trimming cost V 5 bases and J 4 bases, with 14 bases left between them. Germline V gene sequence: CDR1 MNHEY, CDR2 SMNVEV (reference sequence). This CDR3 comprises 14 residues. Here the CDR3 DNA reads TGTGCCAGCAGTCTGACAGGTTCGAGAGAGACCCAGTACTTC. Its translation: CASSLTGSRETQYF.

CDR3 DNA sequence: TGTGCCAGCAGCCTTGCAGGGTATCACAATCAGCCCCAGCATTTT. Translating it yields CASSLAGYHNQPQHF. J is TRBJ1-5 and V is TRBV5-6; the D gene is possibly TRBD1 (5 bases). The CDR3 sequence is 15 residues long. Germline CDR1 SGHDT, CDR2 YYEEEE. V lost 4 bases and J 3 bases, leaving 14 bases between the germline ends.

J is TRBJ1-6 and V is TRBV6-1; 8 positions agree with TRBD1. V shed 0 bases, J shed 15 bases, and the junction held 16 bases outside the gene matches. Germline CDR1 is MNHNS and CDR2 is SASEGT. This CDR3 region has 17 residues. CDR3 in DNA: TGTGCCAGCAGTGAAGCGGCAGGGACAGGAGGCCCCCAGAACCTCCACTTT. Amino acid sequence: CASSEAAGTGGPQNLHF.

The V call is TRBV18, the J call TRBJ1-2; D might be TRBD1 (5 bases). V lost 1 base and J lost 4, with 13 bases in between. CDR1 is KGHSH, CDR2 LQKENI, per germline. The length of the CDR3 is 15 residues. CDR3 nucleotide sequence: TGTGCCAGCTCACCACAGGGACTTAGAGGCTATGGCTACACCTTC. This sequence encodes CASSPQGLRGYGYTF.

V is TRBV19 and J is TRBJ2-5; 14 bases match TRBD2. Trimming at V came to 5 bases and at J to 5 bases, leaving 10 bases not matched to a gene. Germline assignment: CDR1 LNHDA and CDR2 SQIVND (reference sequence). The CDR3 is 17 residues long. DNA of the CDR3: TGTGCCAGTAGTCCGGGACTAGCGGGGGATCGTGGGGAGACCCAGTACTTC. The encoded protein is CASSPGLAGDRGETQYF.

The chain employs TRBV19 and TRBJ1-1; D ambiguous. Trimming left V 1 base short and J 3 bases short, with 6 bases between. The germline V gene encodes CDR1 LNHDA and CDR2 SQIVND (reference sequence). There are 13 residues in the CDR3. The CDR3 DNA reads as TGTGCCAGTAGTATAGTTGCGGACACTGAAGCTTTCTTT. As protein: CASSIVADTEAFF.

This chain connects TRBV7-2 to TRBJ2-2; the match to TRBD1 covers 8 bases. The V and J ends lost 5 bases and 5 bases, in that order; junction bases with no gene match: 10. Per the germline V gene, CDR1 is SGHTA and CDR2 is FQGNSA. The CDR3 runs to 16 residues. DNA of the CDR3: TGTGCCAGCAGCCTTCAGCCGGGACAGGTGACCGGGGAGCTGTTTTTT. It is translated as CASSLQPGQVTGELFF.

The chain employs TRBV12-5 and TRBJ1-6, with D possibly matching TRBD1 (6 bases). With 1 base removed from V and 10 bases from J, the gap between germline ends came to 14 bases. CDR1 LGHNT and CDR2 FRNRAP come from the germline V gene. The CDR3 spans 15 residues. CDR3 nucleotides: TGTGCTAGTGGTTTGGCGGGGGGGGGCCGCTCACCCCTCCACTTT. Its protein product is CASGLAGGGRSPLHF.

This clone has only one observation. The chain combines TRBV19 with TRBJ1-2; no firm D call. Deletions cut 10 bases from V and 2 bases from J, with 11 bases between. The CDR3 loop spans 12 amino acids. CDR1 and CDR2 (germline): LNHDA, SQIVND (reference sequence). The CDR3 nucleotides read TGTGCCACCAAATTACTAAACTATGGCTACACCTTC. Encoded protein: CATKLLNYGYTF.

This chain connects TRBV24-1 to TRBJ2-5; maybe TRBD1 (6 bases). Trimming took 7 bases from V and 1 from J, leaving 12 bases between them. Germline V CDR1 and CDR2: KGHDR, SFDVKD. This CDR3 region has 14 residues. The CDR3, as DNA: TGTGCCACCAGCACGGGACACCCCCAAGAGACCCAGTACTTC. As protein: CATSTGHPQETQYF.

This clone turned up a few times. The chain joins TRBV21-1 to TRBJ1-5; the DNA was not used to check the table's D call, TRBD1. TRBV21-1 is flagged as a pseudogene. The CDR3 loop spans 19 amino acids. CDR3 coding DNA: TGTGCCAGCAGCAAAGGAGGACAGGGACTACTTTATAGCAATCAGCCCCAGCATTTT. Residues: CASSKGGQGLLYSNQPQHF.

This clone was detected only once. The chain couples TRBV7-8 to TRBJ2-1; D perhaps matches TRBD2 (6 bases). Looked up from germline, CDR1 is SGHVS and CDR2 is FQNEAQ. Trimming pared 7 bases from V and 8 bases from J, leaving 9 bases between. This CDR3 is built from 11 residues. The CDR3, as DNA: TGTGCCAGCACCGGGGGTGATGAGCAGTTCTTC. Amino acid sequence: CASTGGDEQFF.

The chain joins TRBV2 to TRBJ1-2, with 9 bases identical to TRBD1. CDR1 and CDR2 (germline): SNHLY, FYNNEI. CDR3 length: 15 amino acids. After removal of 2 bases from V and 7 bases from J, the junction contained 8 bases not matched to a gene. The CDR3 region is CASSETKGQGSGYTF. As DNA, the CDR3 is TGTGCCAGCAGTGAAACTAAGGGACAGGGTAGTGGCTACACCTTC.

This chain uses TRBV9 with TRBJ2-1; no clear D gene. This CDR3 has 17 residues. From germline, CDR1 is SGDLS and CDR2 YYNGEE. V was shortened by 0 bases and J by 6 bases, with 19 bases between the two germline ends. CDR3: CASSVDSSLFPFNEQFF. The DNA for the CDR3 is TGTGCCAGCAGCGTAGATTCGAGCTTGTTCCCCTTCAATGAGCAGTTCTTC.

The chain uses TRBV7-3 and TRBJ2-3, with D perhaps TRBD1 (6 bases). Germline V lookup: CDR1 SGHTA, CDR2 FQGTGA. CDR3 length: 14 residues. V gave up 6 bases and J gave up 2 bases, with 12 bases separating them. CDR3 loop: CASSPGTSTDTQYF. The CDR3 coding sequence is TGTGCCAGCAGTCCCGGGACATCCACAGATACGCAGTATTTT.

The chain recombines TRBV27 with TRBJ1-1, with D possibly being TRBD1 (6 bases). The CDR3 loop spans 12 amino acids. The V and J ends lost 10 bases and 4 bases respectively, with 13 bases between them. The germline V gene encodes CDR1 MNHEY and CDR2 SMNVEV (reference sequence). CDR3 bases: TGTGCCACCCACTCAGGGGCCACTGAAGCTTTCTTT. Amino acids: CATHSGATEAFF.

The chain carries TRBV7-9 and TRBJ2-1; no clear D. The CDR3 is made up of 15 amino acids. Trimming took off 1 base at V and 2 bases at J, with 9 bases between the two ends. The germline CDR1 and CDR2 sequences are SEHNR and FQNEAQ (reference sequence). The CDR3 nucleotides are TGTGCCAGCAGCTTAGATGCGACAACCTACAATGAGCAGTTCTTC. Its protein product is CASSLDATTYNEQFF.

The rearrangement links TRBV6-5 to TRBJ1-1; the match to TRBD1 covers 8 bases. Germline trimming cut 3 bases from V and 4 bases from J; bases unmatched to any gene: 7. Germline V gives CDR1 MNHEY, CDR2 SVGAGI. This CDR3 contains 15 residues. CDR3 nucleotides: TGTGCCAGCAGTTATCACCGGGACAGGAGCACTGAAGCTTTCTTT. Amino acids: CASSYHRDRSTEAFF.

The gene calls are TRBV5-1 and TRBJ2-2; 7 nucleotides match TRBD1. Germline CDR1 SGHRS, CDR2 YFSETQ. V lost 4 bases, J lost 6 bases, and 3 bases stayed unmatched. The CDR3 sequence is 13 residues long. The CDR3 protein is CASSLGQAGELFF. The CDR3 coding sequence is TGCGCCAGCAGCCTTGGACAGGCCGGGGAGCTGTTTTTT. Combining the CDR3 with reference TRBV5-1 and TRBJ2-2 gives the whole variable domain KAGVTQTPRYLIKTRGQQVTLSCSPISGHRSVSWYQQTPGQGLQFLFEYFSETQRNKGNFPGRFSGRQFSNSRSEMNVSTLELGDSALYLCASSLGQAGELFFGEGSRLTVL.

The V and J genes are TRBV30 and TRBJ1-6; tentative D call: TRBD1 (5 bases). Germline-derived CDR1 and CDR2 are GTSNPN and SVGIG (reference sequence). V dropped 5 bases and J dropped 7 bases, with 18 bases sitting between them. The length of the CDR3 is 15 residues. The CDR3 DNA sequence: TGTGCCTGGGGGGCGGTGGCGGGAAGGAATTCACCCCTCCACTTT. Protein sequence: CAWGAVAGRNSPLHF.

A few counts support this clone. In the same sample, other DNA sequences code for this CDR3. This CDR3 is CATSRDNREWGEQYF. In DNA form, the CDR3 reads TGTGCCACCAGCAGAGATAACAGGGAATGGGGCGAGCAGTACTTC. The chain has TRBV15 and TRBJ2-7, with D possibly being TRBD1 (6 bases). CDR1 LNHNV and CDR2 YYDKDF come from the germline V gene (reference sequence). Trimming took 0 bases from V and 6 from J, leaving 15 bases between them. This CDR3 region has 15 residues.